This T cell receptor (beta chain) was captured by sequencing in a study of PD-1 blockade in classical Hodgkin lymphoma. Findings and caveats of the study: Why the repertoires differ is still unclear, perhaps disease activity or prior therapy. Compared with healthy donors, newly diagnosed patients reportedly showed lower baseline TCR diversity. Complete responders had baseline diversity similar to newly diagnosed patients.

The data were produced by immunoSEQ multiplex PCR, yet TCRdb's version contains in-frame clones alone and is incomplete. The sample yields 75,000 to 100,000 clones, roughly 83% seen once. On this clone itself: The antigen is undetermined.

The CDR3 loop spans 16 amino acids. V lost 0 bases to trimming and J lost 6 bases; unmatched junction nucleotides: 8. CDR1 is SGHTS and CDR2 is YDEGEE in the germline V gene. Patients all relapsed after autologous stem cell transplantation, and there was variation in brentuximab vedotin exposure. Complete response, partial response or progressive disease constituted the best responses recorded. This sample comprised peripheral blood mononuclear cells (PBMCs), obtained at baseline. The chain uses TRBV5-8 and TRBJ2-3, with 9 bases lining up with TRBD2. The clonotype originates from a human donor with classical Hodgkin lymphoma. The chain's CDR3 is CASSLVLAGVSDTQYF. CDR3 nucleotides: TGTGCCAGCAGCTTGGTTTTAGCGGGAGTTTCGGATACGCAGTATTTT.